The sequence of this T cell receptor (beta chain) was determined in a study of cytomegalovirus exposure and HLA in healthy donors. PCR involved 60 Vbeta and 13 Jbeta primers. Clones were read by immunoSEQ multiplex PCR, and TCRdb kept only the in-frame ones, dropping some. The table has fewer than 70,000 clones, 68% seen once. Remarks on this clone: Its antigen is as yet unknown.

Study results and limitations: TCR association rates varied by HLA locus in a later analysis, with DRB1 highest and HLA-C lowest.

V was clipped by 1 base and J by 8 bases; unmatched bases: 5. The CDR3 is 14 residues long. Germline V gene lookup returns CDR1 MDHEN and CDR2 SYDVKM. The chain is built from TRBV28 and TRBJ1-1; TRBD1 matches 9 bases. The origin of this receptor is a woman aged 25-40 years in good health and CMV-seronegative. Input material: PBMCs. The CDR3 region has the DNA TGTGCCAGCAGTTTATTTAGGACAGGGGCCGAAGCTTTCTTT. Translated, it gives CASSLFRTGAEAFF.